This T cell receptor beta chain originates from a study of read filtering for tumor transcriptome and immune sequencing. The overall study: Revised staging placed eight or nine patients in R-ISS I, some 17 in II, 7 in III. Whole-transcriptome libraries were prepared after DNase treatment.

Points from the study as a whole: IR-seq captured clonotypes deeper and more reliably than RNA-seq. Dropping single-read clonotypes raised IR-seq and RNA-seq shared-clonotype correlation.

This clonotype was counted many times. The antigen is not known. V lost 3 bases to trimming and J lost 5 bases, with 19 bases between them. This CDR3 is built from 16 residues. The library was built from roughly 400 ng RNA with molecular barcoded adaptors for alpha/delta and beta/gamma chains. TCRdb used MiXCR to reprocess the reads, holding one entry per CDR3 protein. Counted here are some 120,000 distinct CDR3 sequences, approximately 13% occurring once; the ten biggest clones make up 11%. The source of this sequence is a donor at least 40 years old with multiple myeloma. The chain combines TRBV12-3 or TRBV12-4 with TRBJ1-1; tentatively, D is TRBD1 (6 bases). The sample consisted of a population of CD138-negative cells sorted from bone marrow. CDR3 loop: CASSFFPGGRGTEAFF. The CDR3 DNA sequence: TGTGCCAGCAGTTTTTTCCCCGGAGGGAGGGGGACTGAAGCTTTCTTT.